A single T cell receptor beta chain is shown here with its context. Germline V gene sequence: CDR1 SGHNT, CDR2 YYREEE (reference sequence). The V end lost 2 bases, the J end lost 7 bases, and 7 bases lay between the germline ends. This CDR3 contains 12 residues. There were only Caucasian adults among the donors, and all lived in Nashville, Tennessee. The data were taken from a study of shared clonotypes between healthy human individuals. TCRdb keeps only in-frame clones here, not all; method: immunoSEQ multiplex PCR. The sample lists about 1 million clones, more than 65% seen once, with around 1.5% in the top ten.

V gene TRBV5-4 combines with J gene TRBJ2-1; D is unclear. The sequence was obtained from a man younger than 35 in good health. Sequencing was performed on memory CD4+ T cells sorted from blood. The subset here: CD45RA-negative fraction. CDR3 DNA: TGTGCCAGCAGCTTCGATAGGAATGAGCAGTTCTTC. Its protein is CASSFDRNEQFF.